This T cell receptor beta chain was observed in a study of blood T cell repertoires in COVID-19. Only in-frame clones appear in the TCRdb table, and some are missing; sequencing was by immunoSEQ multiplex PCR. The sample includes about 75,000 clones, around 83% of them seen just once. CDR3 length: 13 residues. Trimming cost V 3 bases and J 3 bases, with 8 bases left between them. Germline assignment: CDR1 PRHDT and CDR2 FYEKMQ (reference sequence). The sequencing input was peripheral blood. The gene calls are TRBV13 and TRBJ1-1; D is ambiguous. This TCR was sampled from a woman between 45 and 65 years old with acute or convalescent COVID-19. The CDR3 nucleotides are TGTGCCAGCAGCTTTCCCTCGGACACTGAAGCTTTCTTT. Protein product: CASSFPSDTEAFF.